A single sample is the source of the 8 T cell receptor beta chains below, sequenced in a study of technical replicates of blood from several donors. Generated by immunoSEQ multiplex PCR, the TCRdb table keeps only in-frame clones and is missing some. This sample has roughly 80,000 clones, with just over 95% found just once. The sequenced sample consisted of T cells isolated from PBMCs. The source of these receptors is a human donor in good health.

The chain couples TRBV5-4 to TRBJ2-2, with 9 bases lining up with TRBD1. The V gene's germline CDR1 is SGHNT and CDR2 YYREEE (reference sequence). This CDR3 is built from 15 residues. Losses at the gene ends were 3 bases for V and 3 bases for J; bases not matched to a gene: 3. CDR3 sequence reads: CASSSGQGYTGELFF. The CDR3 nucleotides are TGTGCCAGCAGCTCGGGACAGGGATACACCGGGGAGCTGTTTTTT.

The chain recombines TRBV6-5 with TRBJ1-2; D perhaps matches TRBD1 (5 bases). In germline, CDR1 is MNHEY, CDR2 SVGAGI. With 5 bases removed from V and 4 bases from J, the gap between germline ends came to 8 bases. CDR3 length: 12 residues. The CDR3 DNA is TGTGCCAGCAGTGCAGACAGCTATGGCTACACCTTC. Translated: CASSADSYGYTF.

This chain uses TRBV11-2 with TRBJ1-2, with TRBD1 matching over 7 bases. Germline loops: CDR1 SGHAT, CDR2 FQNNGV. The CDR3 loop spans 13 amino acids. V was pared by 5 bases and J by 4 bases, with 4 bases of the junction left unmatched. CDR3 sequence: CASSPRDSYGYTF. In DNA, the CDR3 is TGTGCCAGCAGCCCCCGGGACAGCTATGGCTACACCTTC.

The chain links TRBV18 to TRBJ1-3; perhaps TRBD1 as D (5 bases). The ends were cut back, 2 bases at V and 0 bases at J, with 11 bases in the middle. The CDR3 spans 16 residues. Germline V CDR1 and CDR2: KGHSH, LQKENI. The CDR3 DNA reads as TGTGCCAGCTCACCAAGTACAGGATTCTCTGGAAACACCATATATTTT. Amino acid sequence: CASSPSTGFSGNTIYF.

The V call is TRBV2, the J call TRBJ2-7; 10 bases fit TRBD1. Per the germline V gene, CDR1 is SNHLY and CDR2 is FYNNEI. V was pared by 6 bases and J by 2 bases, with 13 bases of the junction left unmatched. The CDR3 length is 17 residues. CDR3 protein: CASSRHPGQGTPYEQYF. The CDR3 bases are TGTGCCAGCAGCCGCCATCCGGGACAGGGGACCCCCTACGAGCAGTACTTC.

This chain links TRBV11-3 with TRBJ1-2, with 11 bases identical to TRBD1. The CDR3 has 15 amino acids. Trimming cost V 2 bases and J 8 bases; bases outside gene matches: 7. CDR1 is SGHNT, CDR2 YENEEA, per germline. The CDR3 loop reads CASSLRGRTGGGYTF. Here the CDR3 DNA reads TGTGCCAGCAGCTTAAGGGGACGGACAGGGGGCGGCTACACCTTC.

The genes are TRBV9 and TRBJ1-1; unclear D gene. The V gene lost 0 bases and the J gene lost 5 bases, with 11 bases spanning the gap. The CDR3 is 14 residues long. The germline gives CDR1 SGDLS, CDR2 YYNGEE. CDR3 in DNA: TGTGCCAGCAGCGTAGGAATTACGGGAACTGAAGCTTTCTTT. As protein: CASSVGITGTEAFF.

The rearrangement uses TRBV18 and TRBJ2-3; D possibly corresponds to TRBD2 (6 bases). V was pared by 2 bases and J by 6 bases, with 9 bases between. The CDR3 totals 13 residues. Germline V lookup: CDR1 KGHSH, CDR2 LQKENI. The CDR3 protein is CASSPGGPDTQYF. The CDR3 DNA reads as TGTGCCAGCTCACCAGGAGGGCCTGATACGCAGTATTTT.